This T cell receptor (beta chain) was sequenced during a study of neoadjuvant anti-PD-1 for oral cavity cancer. CDR3 size: 15 residues. The V gene's germline CDR1 is LNHDA and CDR2 SQIVND (reference sequence). Losses at the gene ends were 4 bases for V and 4 bases for J; bases not matched to a gene: 5. Profiled with immunoSEQ multiplex PCR; TCRdb holds only in-frame clones, not every one. This table holds fewer than 20,000 clones, 72% found once. This clonotype originated in a person between 35 and 79 years old with oral cavity squamous cell carcinoma. The sequences come from PBMCs, collected before nivolumab (anti-PD-1) treatment. The chain combines TRBV19 with TRBJ2-3, with 10 nucleotides matching TRBD2. DNA of the CDR3: TGTGCCAGTAGTACGTCCGGGACTAGCGCAGATACGCAGTATTTT. Translation gives CASSTSGTSADTQYF.